This T cell receptor (beta chain) was recorded in a study of cytomegalovirus exposure and HLA in healthy donors. At the level of the study: The roughly 660 first-cohort repertoires shared a platform with the roughly 130 validation repertoires, as reported in a later analysis.

The donors were members of the validation cohort comprising some 130 subjects, separate from the roughly 730-subject first cohort. Sequenced by immunoSEQ multiplex PCR; TCRdb stores in-frame clones only, minus some. Here the sample spans 86,000 or so clones, 95% to 97% being singletons. Concerning this clone itself: Its antigen remains unidentified.

The CDR3 sequence is 14 residues long. In germline, CDR1 is MNHEY, CDR2 SVGAGI. The germline V and J ends were trimmed by 6 bases and 2 bases, with 13 bases remaining between them. General study points: Cytomegalovirus association was assigned to about 150 TCR beta chains.

The sample was PBMCs. The V call is TRBV6-5, the J call TRBJ1-1, with unresolved D. This clonotype originated in a man aged 18 to 35 in good health and CMV-seropositive. The CDR3 sequence: CASSLTGLNTEAFF. The DNA for the CDR3 is TGTGCCAGCAGCCTAACGGGATTAAACACTGAAGCTTTCTTT.